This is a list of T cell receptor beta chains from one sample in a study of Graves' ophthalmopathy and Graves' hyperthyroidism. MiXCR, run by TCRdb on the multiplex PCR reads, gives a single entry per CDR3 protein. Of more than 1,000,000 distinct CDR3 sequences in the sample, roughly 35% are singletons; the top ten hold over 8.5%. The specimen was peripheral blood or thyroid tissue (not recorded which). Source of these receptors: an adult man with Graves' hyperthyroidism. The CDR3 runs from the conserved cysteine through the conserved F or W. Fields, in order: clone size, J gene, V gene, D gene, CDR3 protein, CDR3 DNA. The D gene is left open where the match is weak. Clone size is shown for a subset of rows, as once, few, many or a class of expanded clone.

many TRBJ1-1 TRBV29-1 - CSGRTTEAFF TGCAGCGGACGGACCACTGAAGCTTTCTTT
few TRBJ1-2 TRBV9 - CASSDGDSTGYGYTF TGTGCCAGCAGCGACGGGGACTCGACAGGCTATGGCTACACCTTC
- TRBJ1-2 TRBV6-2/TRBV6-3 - CASTDTPGYTF TGTGCCAGCACCGATACGCCCGGCTACACCTTC
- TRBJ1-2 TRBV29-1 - CSLEGQPHYGYTF TGCAGCTTGGAAGGACAGCCCCACTATGGCTACACCTTC
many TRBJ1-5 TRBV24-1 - CATSVRGSNQPQHF TGTGCCACCAGTGTCCGAGGTAGCAATCAGCCCCAGCATTTT
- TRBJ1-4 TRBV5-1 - CASSTGGTGNEKLFF TGTGCCAGCAGTACAGGCGGTACAGGGAATGAAAAACTGTTTTTT
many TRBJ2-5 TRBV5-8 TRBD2 CASSLGPSGVETQYF TGTGCCAGCAGCTTGGGTCCTAGCGGGGTCGAGACCCAGTACTTC
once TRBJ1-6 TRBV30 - CAWTAGGWSPLHF TGTGCCTGGACCGCGGGGGGCTGGTCACCCCTCCACTTT
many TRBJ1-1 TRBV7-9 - CASSSGQLAFF TGTGCCAGCAGCTCGGGACAATTGGCTTTCTTT
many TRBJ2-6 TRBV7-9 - CASSSGRGIGSGANVLTF TGTGCCAGCAGCTCGGGGCGGGGCATTGGCTCTGGGGCCAACGTCCTGACTTTC
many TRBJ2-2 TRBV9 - CASSPSGTGELFF TGTGCCAGCAGCCCTTCAGGGACCGGGGAGCTGTTTTTT
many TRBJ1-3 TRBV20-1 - CSARDSTGNTIYF TGCAGTGCTAGAGATTCAACTGGAAACACCATATATTTT
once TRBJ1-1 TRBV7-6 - CASSFSQSTEAFF TGTGCCAGCAGCTTCTCACAAAGCACTGAAGCTTTCTTT
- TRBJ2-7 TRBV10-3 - CASSSGDFEQYF TGTGCCAGCAGTTCAGGAGACTTTGAGCAGTACTTC
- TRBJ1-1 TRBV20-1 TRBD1 CSATLQGLTEAFF TGCAGTGCAACCTTACAGGGGCTCACTGAAGCTTTCTTT
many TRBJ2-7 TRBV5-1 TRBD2 CASSAALSSGRREQYF TGCGCCAGCAGCGCCGCTTTGTCTAGCGGGAGGCGGGAGCAGTACTTC
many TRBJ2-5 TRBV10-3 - CATRIGVDVGQETQYF TGTGCCACAAGGATAGGGGTTGACGTTGGCCAAGAGACCCAGTACTTC
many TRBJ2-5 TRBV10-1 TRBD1 CASSESGGQGQETQYF TGCGCCAGCAGTGAGTCGGGGGGACAGGGCCAAGAGACCCAGTACTTC
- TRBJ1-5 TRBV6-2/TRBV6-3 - CASSSGRETNQPQHF TGTGCCAGCAGCTCGGGACGGGAGACCAATCAGCCCCAGCATTTT
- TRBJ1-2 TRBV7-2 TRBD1 CASSQSGTGGSGYGYTF TGTGCCAGCAGCCAATCCGGGACAGGGGGCTCCGGCTATGGCTACACCTTC
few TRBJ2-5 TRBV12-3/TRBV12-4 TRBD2 CASSFLGLAGETQYF TGTGCCAGCAGTTTTCTTGGACTAGCGGGAGAGACCCAGTACTTC
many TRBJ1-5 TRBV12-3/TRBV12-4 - CASSSLRESNQPQHF TGTGCCAGCAGTTCGTTAAGGGAAAGCAATCAGCCCCAGCATTTT
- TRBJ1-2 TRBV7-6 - CASSYDTGYTF TGTGCCAGCAGCTACGACACTGGCTACACCTTC
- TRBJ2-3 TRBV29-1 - CSAQRAGGKDTQYF TGCAGCGCCCAACGGGCAGGGGGGAAAGATACGCAGTATTTT
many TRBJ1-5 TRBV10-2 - CASSESRAANQPQHF TGCGCCAGCAGTGAATCTCGGGCAGCAAATCAGCCCCAGCATTTT
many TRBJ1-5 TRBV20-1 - CSARDSSAQPQHF TGCAGTGCACGCGACAGTTCCGCTCAGCCCCAGCATTTT
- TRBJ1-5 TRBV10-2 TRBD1 CASSESGQGAKNSQHF TGCGCCAGCAGTGAATCCGGACAGGGGGCGAAAAATTCCCAGCATTTT
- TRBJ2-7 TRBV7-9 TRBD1 CASSLGRGLSYEQYF TGTGCCAGCAGCTTAGGCAGGGGGCTCTCCTACGAGCAGTACTTC
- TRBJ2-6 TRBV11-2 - CASSAPDRGANVLTF TGTGCCAGCAGTGCCCCAGACAGGGGGGCCAACGTCCTGACTTTC
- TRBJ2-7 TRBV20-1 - CSAAGTATTYEQYF TGCAGTGCTGCGGGGACAGCCACTACCTACGAGCAGTACTTC
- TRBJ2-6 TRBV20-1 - CSALDSSGANVLTF TGCAGTGCTTTAGACAGCTCTGGGGCCAACGTCCTGACTTTC
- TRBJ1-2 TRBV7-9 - CASSLPGSGGYTF TGTGCCAGCAGCTTACCAGGTAGCGGCGGCTACACCTTC
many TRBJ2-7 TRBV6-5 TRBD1 CASSSTGQGYEQYF TGTGCCAGCAGTTCCACTGGACAGGGCTACGAGCAGTACTTC
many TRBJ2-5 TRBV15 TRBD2 CATSGIQRGGLETQYF TGTGCCACCAGCGGCATTCAGCGGGGGGGCCTAGAGACCCAGTACTTC
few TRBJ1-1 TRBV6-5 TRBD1 CASSLTGEWAEAFF TGTGCCAGCAGCTTAACAGGGGAATGGGCTGAAGCTTTCTTT
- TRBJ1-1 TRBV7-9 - CASSSRNLGRNTEAFF TGTGCCAGCAGCTCCCGTAATCTGGGTAGGAACACTGAAGCTTTCTTT
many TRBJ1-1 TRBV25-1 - CASSDRGLEAFF TGTGCCAGCAGTGATCGGGGTCTGGAAGCTTTCTTT
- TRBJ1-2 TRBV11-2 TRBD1 CASSGGGGWDGRAYGYTF TGTGCCAGCAGCGGGGGAGGGGGCTGGGACGGTCGGGCCTATGGCTACACCTTC
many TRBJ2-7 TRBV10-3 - CAISEELTVHEQYF TGTGCCATCAGTGAAGAGTTGACAGTCCACGAGCAGTACTTC
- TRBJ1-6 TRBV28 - CASSLSSGVTMAVYNSPLHF TGTGCCAGCAGTTTATCCAGCGGGGTCACCATGGCTGTCTATAATTCACCCCTCCACTTT
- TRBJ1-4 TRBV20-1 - CSARDPTGHLEKLFF TGCAGTGCAAGGGACCCAACAGGGCATCTTGAAAAACTGTTTTTT
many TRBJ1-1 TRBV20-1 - CSARGGGELAFF TGCAGTGCTAGAGGGGGGGGGGAGTTAGCTTTCTTT
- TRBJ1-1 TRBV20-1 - CSARRGVRPSEAFF TGCAGTGCTAGAAGGGGGGTGAGGCCGTCTGAAGCTTTCTTT
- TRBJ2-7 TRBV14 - CASSQDPTFEQYF TGTGCCAGCAGCCAAGATCCGACTTTCGAGCAGTACTTC
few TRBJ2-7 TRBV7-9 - CASSQDPHQEQYF TGTGCCAGCAGCCAGGACCCCCATCAGGAGCAGTACTTC
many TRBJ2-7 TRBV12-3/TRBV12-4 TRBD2 CASSFERGSYEQYF TGTGCCAGCAGTTTTGAGCGGGGGAGCTACGAGCAGTACTTC
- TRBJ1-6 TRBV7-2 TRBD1 CASRRQGRSPLHF TGTGCCAGCAGAAGACAGGGGAGGTCACCCCTCCACTTT
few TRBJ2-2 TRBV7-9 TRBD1 CASSDSDRGTGELFF TGTGCCAGCAGCGACTCGGACAGGGGCACCGGGGAGCTGTTTTTT
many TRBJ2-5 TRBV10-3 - CAISGQRGETQYF TGTGCCATCAGTGGACAAAGAGGAGAGACCCAGTACTTC
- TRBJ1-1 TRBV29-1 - CSADGAPEAFF TGCAGCGCGGACGGGGCGCCTGAAGCTTTCTTT
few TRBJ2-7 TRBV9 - CASSETPGGRLPYEQYF TGTGCCAGCAGCGAAACGCCCGGGGGACGCCTCCCTTACGAGCAGTACTTC
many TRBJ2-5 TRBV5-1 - CASSTGTQETQYF TGTGCCAGCAGCACCGGGACTCAAGAGACCCAGTACTTC
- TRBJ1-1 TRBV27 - CASRKGATEAFF TGTGCCAGCAGAAAAGGTGCCACTGAAGCTTTCTTT
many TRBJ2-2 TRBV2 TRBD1 CASRIGTGKAGELFF TGTGCCAGCAGAATAGGGACAGGGAAGGCCGGGGAGCTGTTTTTT